These 23 T cell receptor beta chains came from one sample sequenced in a study of human T cells and chemical hapten exposure (dated by TCRdb to the early 2020s). Libraries were constructed by RACE. Data came from a NextSeq 500. TCRdb redid the processing of the public reads, applying fastp at Q25 and MiXCR, and retained in-frame beta chains. For every CDR3 protein sequence, its rows merge into one entry that carries the most common genes and DNA. Present in this sample are 150,000 to 200,000 distinct CDR3 sequences, under 30% of which were seen just once. Of the sample, over 2% is held by the ten largest clones. The time point label on this specimen signifies: patch test 3, about 24 weeks after DPC sensitization. Interpreted using the paper, the treatment or condition label stands for: therapeutic diphenylcyclopropenone sensitization with weekly scalp DPC. This specimen was whole blood, taken in connection with sensitization to the hapten diphenylcyclopropenone (DPC). Receptor source: a woman between 40 and 55 years old with alopecia areata. Some clones in this sample may be carry-over from other donors' samples.

This clonotype was observed at least ten times. Here the CDR3 reads CSVEDGSREAFF. The CDR3, as DNA: TGCAGCGTTGAAGATGGGTCCAGAGAAGCTTTCTTT. The chain is built from TRBV29-1 and TRBJ1-1; the D is unclear. Germline CDR1 SQVTM, CDR2 ANQGSEA. With 0 bases removed from V and 8 bases from J, the gap between germline ends came to 10 bases. The CDR3 spans 12 residues.

The table lists this clonotype with a few counts. The chain joins TRBV12-3 or TRBV12-4 to TRBJ2-2; either TRBD1 or TRBD2 may supply D (6 bases each). The CDR3 extends over 13 amino acids. V was shortened by 11 bases and J by 1 base, with 11 bases between the two germline ends. The CDR3 here is CAVEGGNTGELFF. The CDR3 nucleotides read TGTGCCGTCGAGGGGGGGAACACCGGGGAGCTGTTTTTT.

Here the CDR3 reads CAISESTGSLGYTF. The CDR3 DNA sequence: TGTGCCATCAGTGAGTCGACAGGGTCCCTTGGCTACACCTTC. V gene TRBV10-3 combines with J gene TRBJ1-2; 7 nucleotides agree with TRBD1. The CDR3 length is 14 residues. V gave up 0 bases and J gave up 7 bases; unmatched junction bases: 5. The germline V gene has CDR1 ENHRY and CDR2 SYGVKD.

This clonotype has only a few counts. The chain has TRBV5-1 and TRBJ2-7, with 7 bases aligning to TRBD1. Germline trimming cut 3 bases from V and 3 bases from J; bases unmatched to any gene: 9. The germline gives CDR1 SGHRS, CDR2 YFSETQ. The CDR3 extends over 15 amino acids. Here the CDR3 reads CASSWDSRTSYEQYF. CDR3 DNA sequence: TGCGCCAGCAGCTGGGACAGCCGAACTAGCTACGAGCAGTACTTC.

The V gene is TRBV2, the J gene TRBJ1-5; the D gene is possibly TRBD1 (6 bases). Trimming took off 2 bases at V and 4 bases at J, with 12 bases between the two ends. The CDR3 covers 15 residues. From germline, CDR1 is SNHLY and CDR2 FYNNEI. CDR3 in amino acids: CASSERGVGNQPQHF. The CDR3 DNA is TGTGCCAGCAGTGAAAGGGGGGTAGGGAATCAGCCCCAGCATTTT.

This chain joins TRBV4-1 and TRBJ2-2, with 8 bases that match TRBD2. CDR1 is MGHRA and CDR2 is YSYEKL in the germline V gene. The CDR3 consists of 16 residues. With 4 bases clipped from V and 2 bases from J, the junction kept 6 bases outside the gene matches. The DNA of the CDR3 is TGCGCCAGCAGCCCGCGGACTAGCCTAAACACCGGGGAGCTGTTTTTT. Residues: CASSPRTSLNTGELFF.

This clonotype was observed a handful of times. The rearrangement uses TRBV7-2 and TRBJ2-6; D unresolved. This CDR3 has 13 amino acids. CDR1 SGHTA and CDR2 FQGNSA come from the germline V gene. V dropped 6 bases and J dropped 3 bases, with 6 bases sitting between them. The CDR3 loop is CASSFYGANVLTF. Written as DNA, the CDR3 is TGTGCCAGCAGTTTTTATGGGGCCAACGTCCTGACTTTC.

V is TRBV5-1 and J is TRBJ2-7, with D tentatively TRBD1 or TRBD2 (5 bases each). Deletions cut 1 base from V and 0 bases from J, with 11 bases between. CDR3 length: 15 residues. Looked up from germline, CDR1 is SGHRS and CDR2 is YFSETQ. CDR3 sequence: CASSLMGRTSYEQYF. The CDR3 DNA reads TGCGCCAGCAGCTTGATGGGACGCACCTCCTACGAGCAGTACTTC.

Turning to this clonotype: The conserved phenylalanine or tryptophan is not found at the CDR3 terminus, so this likely reflects a read error. Written as DNA, the CDR3 is TGTGCCAGCAGCTTCCTAGGGTCACTTGGTGAGCAGTTCTCC. Translation: CASSFLGSLGEQFS. The rearrangement joins TRBV7-9 to TRBJ2-1, with D hard to call. Trimming removed 3 bases from V and 9 bases from J, with 15 bases in between. This CDR3 is 14 amino acids long. The germline CDR1 and CDR2 sequences are SEHNR and FQNEAQ (reference sequence).

The table lists this clonotype with a few counts. The chain links TRBV4-1 to TRBJ2-5; D uncertain. Trimming cost V 0 bases and J 9 bases, with 8 bases left between them. This CDR3 region has 12 residues. Per the germline V gene, CDR1 is MGHRA and CDR2 is YSYEKL. The CDR3 region is CASSQDDVPQYF. As DNA, the CDR3 is TGCGCCAGCAGCCAAGACGACGTTCCCCAGTACTTC.

This clonotype turned up a few times. The V call is TRBV10-2, the J call TRBJ2-4; TRBD2 matches at 8 bases. The CDR3 contains 15 residues. Losses at the gene ends were 8 bases for V and 3 bases for J; bases not matched to a gene: 9. CDR1 and CDR2 (germline): WSHSY, SAAADI. The CDR3 bases are TGCGCCAGCCCTCTACTTGGGACTAGCAAAAACATTCAGTACTTC. Its protein is CASPLLGTSKNIQYF.

V and J are TRBV2 and TRBJ2-5; D perhaps matches TRBD2 (7 bases). Germline V gene data show CDR1 as SNHLY and CDR2 as FYNNEI. CDR3 size: 13 residues. The germline V and J ends were trimmed by 8 bases and 5 bases, with 15 bases remaining between them. The CDR3 DNA sequence: TGTGCCAGCTTCCTGGGGGGGGCGGAGACCCAGTACTTC. This translates into CASFLGGAETQYF.

The rearrangement links TRBV27 to TRBJ2-2; D is unclear. CDR1 and CDR2 (germline): MNHEY, SMNVEV (reference sequence). This CDR3 spans 15 amino acids. V lost 3 bases and J 1 base, leaving 9 bases between the germline ends. DNA for the CDR3: TGTGCCAGCAGTTTCTTGGCCCAGAACACCGGGGAGCTGTTTTTT. Protein: CASSFLAQNTGELFF.

Only a few counts were recorded for this clonotype. The chain combines TRBV10-3 with TRBJ1-2; TRBD1 matches at 7 bases. The V gene's germline CDR1 is ENHRY and CDR2 SYGVKD. V shed 10 bases and J 4 bases; nucleotides not matched to a gene: 6. CDR3 size: 12 residues. In nucleotides, the CDR3 is TGTGCCACTACAGGGGCCCTCTATGGCTACACCTTC. Residues: CATTGALYGYTF.

J is TRBJ1-3 and V is TRBV10-3; no clear D gene. There are 12 residues in the CDR3. Germline V CDR1 and CDR2: ENHRY, SYGVKD. Deletions cut 7 bases from V and 2 bases from J, with 6 bases between. CDR3 residues: CAIKDPGNTIYF. Here the CDR3 DNA reads TGTGCCATCAAGGATCCTGGAAACACCATATATTTT.

This clonotype was seen only a few times. The chain links TRBV12-5 to TRBJ2-3; perhaps TRBD2 as D (6 bases). Looked up from germline, CDR1 is LGHNT and CDR2 is FRNRAP. The CDR3 consists of 14 residues. V was cut by 3 bases and J by 8 bases, with 15 bases left in between. The CDR3: CASGFFGGGITQYF. CDR3 DNA: TGTGCTAGTGGTTTTTTCGGCGGCGGGATTACGCAGTATTTT. The variable domain in full, with the rest retrieved from reference TRBV12-5 and TRBJ2-3, is DARVTQTPRHKVTEMGQEVTMRCQPILGHNTVFWYRQTMMQGLELLAYFRNRAPLDDSGMPKDRFSAEMPDATLATLKIQPSEPRDSAVYFCASGFFGGGITQYFGPGTRLTVL.

This clonotype has just a few counts. The rearrangement links TRBV21-1 to TRBJ2-3; the listed D gene, TRBD2, was not tested against the DNA. TRBV21-1 is labeled a pseudogene. CDR3 length: 17 amino acids. CDR3 protein: CASSTWTSGPFTDTQYF. The DNA of the CDR3 is TGTGCCAGCAGCACTTGGACTAGCGGGCCTTTCACAGATACGCAGTATTTT.

As regards this clonotype: A junction boundary mismatches the germline segment, possibly from a read error. V is TRBV14 and J is TRBJ1-2; D ambiguous. Germline V CDR1 and CDR2: SGHDN, FVKESK. This CDR3 region has 11 residues. CDR3 nucleotides: TGTGCCAGCAGCCAAGAATTCATCCCTTCCTGG. Translated, it gives CASSQEFIPSW.

The genes are TRBV28 and TRBJ2-7; 9 nucleotides match TRBD1. There are 17 residues in the CDR3. The V and J ends lost 2 bases and 4 bases, in that order; junction bases with no gene match: 12. Germline lookup yields CDR1 MDHEN and CDR2 SYDVKM. In nucleotides, the CDR3 is TGTGCCAGCAGTTTAACCCGGCACAGGGGGCGCGGATACGAGCAGTACTTC. Protein product: CASSLTRHRGRGYEQYF.

The chain is built from TRBV7-2 and TRBJ1-2, with D possibly matching TRBD1 (6 bases). The V end was cut by 4 bases, the J end by 0 bases, with 12 bases between. Germline lookup yields CDR1 SGHTA and CDR2 FQGNSA. The CDR3 loop spans 15 amino acids. The CDR3 DNA reads TGTGCCAGCAGCTCGACGGGGGGGCCTAACTATGGCTACACCTTC. This encodes CASSSTGGPNYGYTF.

A few counts support this clonotype. The CDR3 DNA follows: TGTGCCAGCAGCTTAGCTAGCGGCCGCCCCTCCTACAATGAGCAGTTCTTC. It encodes CASSLASGRPSYNEQFF. The chain joins TRBV7-3 to TRBJ2-1, with 7 bases fitting TRBD2. The CDR3 covers 17 residues. V trimming: 2 bases; J trimming: 0 bases; junction bases outside the gene matches: 7. Germline V gives CDR1 SGHTA, CDR2 FQGTGA.

This clonotype occurred a few times. This chain uses TRBV10-3 with TRBJ2-1; either TRBD1 or TRBD2 may supply D (5 bases each). The V end was cut by 10 bases, the J end by 6 bases, with 16 bases between. Looked up from germline, CDR1 is ENHRY and CDR2 is SYGVKD. This CDR3 has 13 amino acids. The CDR3 here is CATGRDLGNEQFF. The CDR3 coding sequence is TGTGCCACGGGACGGGATTTAGGCAATGAGCAGTTCTTC.

This rearrangement joins TRBV20-1 to TRBJ2-7, with no clear D. Between the trimmed V and J ends, which lost 5 bases and 3 bases, there was a span of 14 bases. The CDR3 loop spans 13 amino acids. Germline CDR1 and CDR2: DFQATT and SNEGSKA (reference sequence). This chain's CDR3 is CSASYTGDYEQYF. CDR3 nucleotides: TGCAGTGCTTCCTACACGGGTGACTACGAGCAGTACTTC.